What follows are 32 T cell receptor beta chains derived from one specimen sequenced in a study of tumor-infiltrating lymphocytes in primary liver carcinoma. The study extracted blood RNA from unsorted whole blood and also extracted germline DNA. A primer matching the constant region was used to make TCR beta cDNA from approximately 520 ng of total RNA. Libraries for TCR beta were built through three nested multiplex PCR rounds, which together made up a slightly modified ARM-PCR procedure. The study ran its first two PCR rounds for roughly 11 cycles each, using TRBV1-TRBV30 forward primers and a C-beta reverse primer. From the multiplex PCR reads, TCRdb called clonotypes with MiXCR, one entry per CDR3 protein. The sample yields about 330,000 distinct CDR3 sequences, 65% seen once. What was sequenced was peripheral blood. The receptors shown here come from a middle-aged man with primary liver carcinoma and hepatitis B virus infection.

Note on this clonotype: With a much larger clone just one base away, this may be a read error. The chain recombines TRBV6-6 with TRBJ2-1; D unresolved. Gene TRBJ2-7 matches the end of the DNA better, so the J call may be wrong. The CDR3 extends over 14 amino acids. The germline V gene encodes CDR1 MNHNY and CDR2 SVGAGI (reference sequence). The CDR3 spells CASSYSRTVNEQYF. The DNA for the CDR3 is TGTGCCAGCAGTTACTCGAGGACGGTAAATGAGCAGTACTTC.

About this clonotype: A read error may produce the germline difference seen at one junction end. The rearrangement joins TRBV28 to TRBJ2-4, with 7 bases matching TRBD2. The germline CDR1 and CDR2 sequences are MDHEN and SYDVKM. The CDR3 runs 16 residues. The CDR3 DNA reads TGTGCCAGCAGACCCGGGGAGGGTCTAGCCAAAAACATTCATTACTTC. As protein: CASRPGEGLAKNIHYF.

On this clonotype itself: The junction differs from germline at one of its ends, possibly a read error. J is TRBJ1-1 and V is TRBV5-1; possible D gene TRBD1, 6 bases. Germline V gene lookup returns CDR1 SGHRS and CDR2 YFSETQ. The CDR3 consists of 14 residues. This CDR3 is CGSGNPGEWTEAFF. The CDR3 bases are TGCGGCAGCGGCAACCCAGGGGAATGGACTGAAGCTTTCTTT.

This clonotype was seen many times. Just one base apart from a much larger clone, this may be a read error. The chain recombines TRBV11-2 with TRBJ1-1; possibly TRBD1 for D (5 bases). There are 13 residues in the CDR3. Germline CDR1 is SGHAT and CDR2 is FQNNGV. The germline V and J ends were trimmed by 0 bases and 4 bases, with 6 bases remaining between them. As DNA, the CDR3 is TGTGCCAGCAGCTTAGATCAGGGCACTGAAGCTTTCTTT. Protein product: CASSLDQGTEAFF. Drawing the rest from reference TRBV11-2 and TRBJ1-1, the complete variable domain is EAGVAQSPRYKIIEKRQSVAFWCNPISGHATLYWYQQILGQGPKLLIQFQNNGVVDDSQLPKDRFSAERLKGVDSTLKIQPAKLEDSAVYLCASSLDQGTEAFFGQGTRLTVV.

The CDR3 sequence is CASSEGSLGKNIQYF. CDR3 in DNA: TGTGCCAGCAGCGAAGGGTCCTTGGGTAAAAACATTCAGTACTTC. V usage is TRBV5-5 and J usage is TRBJ2-4; D is unresolved. Germline CDR1 and CDR2: SGHKS and YYEKEE (reference sequence). The CDR3 sequence is 15 residues long. The V end was cut by 4 bases, the J end by 4 bases, with 15 bases between.

This clonotype was seen once. Possible read error: a much larger clone is one base away. The chain combines TRBV4-2 with TRBJ1-3, with D perhaps TRBD1 (5 bases). This CDR3 contains 15 residues. Germline values: CDR1 LGHNA, CDR2 YNFKEQ. The CDR3, as DNA: TGTGCCAGCAGTGATCAGGAGGGGTCTGGAGACACCATATATTTT. It codes for CASSDQEGSGDTIYF.

This clonotype was found once. A much larger clone lies one base from this, so it may be a read error. The J gene is TRBJ1-3, the V gene TRBV6-6, with 7 bases aligning to TRBD1. The CDR3 length is 15 residues. CDR1 and CDR2 (germline): MNHNY, SVGAGI (reference sequence). The CDR3 nucleotides read TGTGCCAGCAGTTATATTCAGGGGGACGGAAGCACCATATATTTT. This gives the protein CASSYIQGDGSTIYF.

The chain recombines TRBV28 with TRBJ2-7; 7 bases match TRBD2. The CDR3 spans 16 residues. Germline CDR1 and CDR2: MDHEN and SYDVKM. Trimming took 3 bases from V and 1 from J; bases not matched to a gene: 9. The CDR3 DNA follows: TGTGCCAGCAGTTTCATCCTAGCGGCCCTATCCTACGAGCAGTACTTC. It codes for CASSFILAALSYEQYF.

Details on this clonotype: This clone may be a read error of a much larger clone one base away. The J gene is TRBJ2-5, the V gene TRBV4-1; 10 bases line up with TRBD1. The germline gives CDR1 MGHRA, CDR2 YSYEKL. This CDR3 has 16 amino acids. CDR3 in DNA: TGCGCCAGCAGCCAACTTGGACAGGGGGACCAAAAGACCCAGTACTTC. Residues: CASSQLGQGDQKTQYF.

On this clonotype: This could be a read error, since a much larger clone is one nucleotide away. The chain employs TRBV6-2 or TRBV6-3 and TRBJ2-5, with TRBD2 identical over 9 bases. V shed 2 bases and J 2 bases; nucleotides not matched to a gene: 9. Germline CDR1 MNHEY, CDR2 SVGEGT. This CDR3 has 17 amino acids. The CDR3 loop reads CASSYGLAGCSQETQYF. The DNA for the CDR3 is TGTGCCAGCAGTTACGGGCTAGCGGGATGCTCACAAGAGACCCAGTACTTC.

This clonotype was recorded once. A read error may explain this, as a much larger clone is one base away. The genes are TRBV5-4 and TRBJ2-3, with 9 bases that match TRBD2. CDR1 is SGHNT and CDR2 is YYREEE in the germline V gene (reference sequence). The length of the CDR3 is 16 residues. In DNA, the CDR3 is TGTGCCAGCAGCTATACGATTAGCGGGAGCACAGATATGCAGTATTTT. Encoded protein: CASSYTISGSTDMQYF.

In the case of this clonotype: A much larger clone differs by one base, so this may be a read error. The rearrangement uses TRBV12-3 or TRBV12-4 and TRBJ2-7; D is unresolved. The CDR3 has 12 amino acids. In nucleotides, the CDR3 is TGTGTCAGCAGTTTACGCTCGTACGAGCAGTACTTC. Translation gives CVSSLRSYEQYF.

The chain combines TRBV5-4 with TRBJ1-5, with D possibly matching TRBD1 (6 bases). Between the trimmed V and J ends, which lost 6 bases and 5 bases, there was a span of 18 bases. The germline V gene has CDR1 SGHNT and CDR2 YYREEE (reference sequence). This CDR3 comprises 15 residues. The CDR3 nucleotides read TGTGCCAGCATTATGGGGGCAGGTGCGGATCAGCCCCAGCATTTT. Translation gives CASIMGAGADQPQHF.

This clonotype was counted many times. The V call is TRBV11-2, the J call TRBJ2-2, with 13 bases aligning to TRBD2. Looked up from germline, CDR1 is SGHAT and CDR2 is FQNNGV. The CDR3 is 17 amino acids. The V segment lost 2 bases and the J segment 5 bases; nucleotides outside the gene matches: 5. Here the CDR3 reads CASSLRLAGGGTGELFF. CDR3 DNA sequence: TGTGCCAGCAGCTTACGACTAGCGGGAGGAGGGACCGGGGAGCTGTTTTTT.

This chain joins TRBV28 and TRBJ2-1, with unresolved D. Trimming removed 2 bases from V and 3 bases from J, with 5 bases in between. Germline V gives CDR1 MDHEN, CDR2 SYDVKM. CDR3 size: 13 residues. The CDR3 loop is CASSLSDYNEQFF. CDR3 bases: TGTGCCAGCAGTTTAAGCGACTACAATGAGCAGTTCTTC. The full variable domain, in which reference TRBV28 and TRBJ2-1 provide the parts outside the CDR3, is DVKVTQSSRYLVKRTGEKVFLECVQDMDHENMFWYRQDPGLGLRLIYFSYDVKMKEKGDIPEGYSVSREKKERFSLILESASTNQTSMYLCASSLSDYNEQFFGPGTRLTVL.

There are a few counts of this clonotype. The chain combines TRBV6-2 or TRBV6-3 with TRBJ1-5; a weak D match, TRBD1 (5 bases). CDR1 is MNHEY, CDR2 SVGEGT, per germline. V lost 5 bases and J 6 bases, leaving 11 bases between the germline ends. This CDR3 region has 13 residues. The CDR3 protein is CASSPPGFQPQHF. CDR3 DNA sequence: TGTGCCAGCAGTCCCCCAGGGTTTCAGCCCCAGCATTTT.

Of note for this clonotype: This may arise from a read error, as a much more abundant clone is one base away. The conserved phenylalanine or tryptophan normally closing the CDR3 is absent here, so this likely arose from a read error. No DNA is shown, since the ends of the CDR3 on it are uncertain; the CDR3 is the one TCRdb lists. The chain carries TRBV4-3 and TRBJ2-7; TRBD2 is the table's D call, not checked against the DNA. The V gene's germline CDR1 is LGHNA and CDR2 YSLEER. The CDR3 is 16 residues long, counting both termini. CDR3 protein: CASSPYAIRRIRLAGD.

Comment on this clonotype: A junction end diverges from the germline sequence, so it may reflect a read error. The chain's CDR3 is CASSHYTTGRSTYTQCF. CDR3 DNA sequence: TGCGCCAGCAGCCACTACACGACAGGCCGGAGCACATATACGCAGTGTTTT. The genes are TRBV4-1 and TRBJ2-3, with D maybe TRBD1 (6 bases). The length of the CDR3 is 17 residues. Germline V lookup: CDR1 MGHRA, CDR2 YSYEKL.

Note on this clonotype: One end of the junction fails to match germline, which may point to a read error. The chain employs TRBV6-5 and TRBJ1-1; perhaps TRBD1 as D (5 bases). The germline V gene has CDR1 MNHEY and CDR2 SVGAGI. This CDR3 spans 14 amino acids. CDR3 residues: CAISLAWTSTEAFF. As DNA, the CDR3 is TGTGCCATCAGTCTAGCGTGGACAAGCACTGAAGCTTTCTTT.

The chain joins TRBV29-1 to TRBJ2-5; D is unresolved. V was cut by 4 bases and J by 7 bases, with 13 bases left in between. This CDR3 comprises 12 residues. Germline lookup yields CDR1 SQVTM and CDR2 ANQGSEA. Here the CDR3 DNA reads TGCAGCGTTGGACTTAGGCATCGGACCCAGTACTTC. Protein sequence: CSVGLRHRTQYF.

The chain uses TRBV5-1 and TRBJ2-1; 13 nucleotides align to TRBD2. Trimming at V came to 4 bases and at J to 3 bases, leaving 4 bases not matched to a gene. The CDR3 is made up of 16 amino acids. Germline V gene sequence: CDR1 SGHRS, CDR2 YFSETQ. Here the CDR3 DNA reads TGCGCCAGCAGCAAGGGACTAGCGGGAAACTACAATGAGCAGTTCTTC. It translates to CASSKGLAGNYNEQFF. The whole variable domain, remainder taken from reference TRBV5-1 and TRBJ2-1, is KAGVTQTPRYLIKTRGQQVTLSCSPISGHRSVSWYQQTPGQGLQFLFEYFSETQRNKGNFPGRFSGRQFSNSRSEMNVSTLELGDSALYLCASSKGLAGNYNEQFFGPGTRLTVL.

As for this clonotype: The CDR3 carries no conserved terminal phenylalanine or tryptophan, so it likely arises from a read error. This chain connects TRBV7-9 to TRBJ2-3; 10 bases are shared with TRBD2. CDR1 is SEHNR and CDR2 is FQNEAQ in the germline V gene (reference sequence). This CDR3 is built from 15 residues. The J segment lost 4 bases and the V segment lost 3 bases, leaving 4 bases of the junction unmatched. For the CDR3, the DNA is TGTGCCAGCAGCTTGAGTCTAGCGGGAGCAGATACGCAGTATTTA. Amino acids: CASSLSLAGADTQYL.

The rearrangement uses TRBV12-3 or TRBV12-4 and TRBJ1-6, with TRBD1 as a possible D gene (5 bases). V dropped 5 bases and J dropped 10 bases, with 18 bases sitting between them. This CDR3 spans 15 amino acids. This chain's CDR3 is CASSLHQGDGSPLHF. The CDR3 DNA is TGTGCCAGCAGTCTACACCAGGGCGATGGATCACCCCTCCACTTT.

The CDR3 protein is CVPTTGIKGRNTGELFF. The CDR3 region has the DNA TGTGTCCCCACCACAGGAATAAAGGGACGGAACACCGGGGAGCTGTTTTTT. V usage is TRBV11-2 and J usage is TRBJ2-2, with D tentatively TRBD1 or TRBD2 (5 bases each). The length of the CDR3 is 17 residues. Germline V gene data show CDR1 as SGHAT and CDR2 as FQNNGV.

The V and J genes are TRBV5-6 and TRBJ2-7; D uncertain. The CDR3 consists of 13 residues. Trimming took 7 bases from V and 2 from J, leaving 13 bases between them. Germline assignment: CDR1 SGHDT and CDR2 YYEEEE. The CDR3 DNA reads as TGTGCCAGCGGGCAATTGCCAACCTACGAGCAGTACTTC. It translates to CASGQLPTYEQYF.

Only a few counts were recorded for this clonotype. The chain is built from TRBV4-3 and TRBJ2-7; no reliable D call. The CDR3 contains 16 residues. The V end lost 0 bases, the J end lost 6 bases, and 18 bases lay between the germline ends. Germline lookup yields CDR1 LGHNA and CDR2 YSLEER. As DNA, the CDR3 is TGCGCCAGCAGCCAAGATCTAGTGGGGTTTTTTCTCGAGCAGTACTTC. This encodes CASSQDLVGFFLEQYF.

The chain uses TRBV5-6 and TRBJ1-6; D is possibly TRBD1 (6 bases). V was shortened by 4 bases and J by 4 bases, with 15 bases between the two germline ends. Looked up from germline, CDR1 is SGHDT and CDR2 is YYEEEE. CDR3 length: 16 residues. The CDR3 DNA reads TGTGCCAGCAGCCTCATCCAGGGGATATATAATTCACCCCTCCACTTT. Protein product: CASSLIQGIYNSPLHF.

This rearrangement joins TRBV11-2 to TRBJ2-2; no clear D. This CDR3 region has 21 residues. V lost 5 bases, J lost 0 bases, and 28 bases lay in between. The germline V gene encodes CDR1 SGHAT and CDR2 FQNNGV. CDR3 sequence reads: CASSILGEWAFAAANTGELFF. For the CDR3, the DNA is TGTGCCAGCAGCATTCTGGGTGAGTGGGCATTTGCGGCAGCGAACACCGGGGAGCTGTTTTTT.

Details on this clonotype: Since the CDR3 does not end with the conserved phenylalanine or tryptophan, this likely comes from a read error. V usage is TRBV12-3 or TRBV12-4 and J usage is TRBJ2-3, with no clear D. V shed 5 bases and J shed 0 bases, with 0 bases lying between them. CDR3 length equals 11 residues. CDR3 DNA: TGTGCCAGCAGTAGCACAGATACGCAGTATCTT. This sequence encodes CASSSTDTQYL.

The V and J genes are TRBV11-2 and TRBJ2-7, with D possibly being TRBD1 (6 bases). The germline V gene encodes CDR1 SGHAT and CDR2 FQNNGV. The CDR3 contains 14 residues. Trimming took off 7 bases at V and 7 bases at J, with 20 bases between the two ends. This CDR3 reads CASKSTGAKYEQYF. As DNA, the CDR3 is TGTGCCAGCAAGTCGACAGGAGCTAAGTATGAGCAGTACTTC. Full variable domain (rest looked up from reference TRBV11-2 and TRBJ2-7): EAGVAQSPRYKIIEKRQSVAFWCNPISGHATLYWYQQILGQGPKLLIQFQNNGVVDDSQLPKDRFSAERLKGVDSTLKIQPAKLEDSAVYLCASKSTGAKYEQYFGPGTRLTVT.

There are many counts of this clonotype. The chain links TRBV4-1 to TRBJ2-1; weak D call: TRBD2 (6 bases). V lost 1 base and J lost 8, with 12 bases in between. CDR1 and CDR2 from the germline V gene are MGHRA and YSYEKL. The CDR3 is 14 amino acids. Here the CDR3 reads CASSQAGDGDEQFF. The CDR3 coding sequence is TGCGCCAGCAGCCAAGCGGGAGATGGCGATGAGCAGTTCTTC.

A few counts support this clonotype. This chain uses TRBV12-3 or TRBV12-4 with TRBJ2-5, with D unclear. Trimming shortened V by 2 bases and J by 5 bases, and 12 bases separated the two germline ends. This CDR3 is 14 amino acids long. The CDR3 DNA follows: TGTGCCAGCAGTTTATTTGGAGAGACGGAGACCCAGTACTTC. Its translation is CASSLFGETETQYF.